Given below is one TCR beta chain in context. TCRdb used MiXCR to reprocess the RACE reads, holding one entry per CDR3 protein. This sample carries 180,000 or so distinct CDR3 sequences, roughly 14% of them seen once, and the ten largest clones take 1.5% to 2%. This sample stems from a study of human T cells and chemical hapten exposure. Study summary: In the roughly 24-week study, patients were dosed weekly with diphenylcyclopropenone on the scalp throughout.

Per the germline V gene, CDR1 is SGHTA and CDR2 is FQGNSA. The CDR3 is 13 residues long. The germline V and J ends were trimmed by 3 bases and 6 bases, with 9 bases remaining between them. The time point: patch test 1, 2 weeks after DPC sensitization. Described treatment: therapeutic diphenylcyclopropenone sensitization with weekly scalp DPC. Blood sampling occurred before each patch-test application. Extraction yielded total RNA from whole blood (unfractionated). The rearrangement links TRBV7-2 to TRBJ1-5; the D gene is possibly TRBD1 (6 bases). The sequencing used whole blood, collected in connection with sensitization to the hapten diphenylcyclopropenone (DPC). The clonotype was recovered from a woman aged 30 to 39 with alopecia areata. Some clones in this sample may be carry-over from other donors' samples. Here the CDR3 reads CASSFQTGQPQHF. For the CDR3, the DNA is TGTGCCAGCAGCTTCCAGACAGGTCAGCCCCAGCATTTT.